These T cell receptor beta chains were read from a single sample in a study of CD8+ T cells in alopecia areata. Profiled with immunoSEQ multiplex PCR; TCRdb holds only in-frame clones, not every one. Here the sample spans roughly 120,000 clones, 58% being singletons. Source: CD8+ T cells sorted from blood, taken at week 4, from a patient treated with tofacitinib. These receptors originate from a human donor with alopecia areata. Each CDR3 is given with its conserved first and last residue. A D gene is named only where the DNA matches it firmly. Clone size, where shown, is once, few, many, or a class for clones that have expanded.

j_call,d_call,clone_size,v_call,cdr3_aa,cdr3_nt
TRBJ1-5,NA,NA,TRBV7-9,CASSEVNQPQHF,TGTGCCAGCAGCGAAGTTAATCAGCCCCAGCATTTT
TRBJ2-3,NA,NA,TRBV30,CAWSTTEEDTQYF,TGTGCCTGGAGTACGACTGAAGAGGATACGCAGTATTTT
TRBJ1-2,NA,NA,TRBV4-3,CASSQDALRPDGYTF,TGCGCCAGCAGCCAAGACGCCCTTCGGCCCGACGGCTACACCTTC
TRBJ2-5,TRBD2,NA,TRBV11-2,CASQQVGLAGLTQYF,TGTGCCAGCCAACAAGTGGGGCTAGCGGGGTTGACCCAGTACTTC
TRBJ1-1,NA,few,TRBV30,CAWKGGATEAFF,TGTGCCTGGAAGGGAGGGGCGACTGAAGCTTTCTTT
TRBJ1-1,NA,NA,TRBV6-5,CASSYSDTNTEAFF,TGTGCCAGCAGTTACTCGGACACGAACACTGAAGCTTTCTTT
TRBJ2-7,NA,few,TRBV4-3,CASSQDRGVYEQYF,TGCGCCAGCAGCCAAGACAGGGGGGTCTACGAGCAGTACTTC
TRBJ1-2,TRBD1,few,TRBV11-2,CASSLAGQGNGYTF,TGTGCCAGCAGCTTAGCCGGACAGGGGAACGGCTACACCTTC
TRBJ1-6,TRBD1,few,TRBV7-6,CASSDRPGQGNSPLHF,TGTGCCAGCAGCGATAGACCGGGACAGGGGAATTCACCCCTCCACTTT
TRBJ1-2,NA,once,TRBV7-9,CASTVVPTGSYGYTF,TGTGCCAGCACCGTAGTCCCCACAGGGAGCTATGGCTACACCTTC
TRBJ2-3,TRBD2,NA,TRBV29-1,CSVGQPGLATGGTQYF,TGCAGCGTTGGTCAACCGGGACTAGCGACCGGAGGTACGCAGTATTTT
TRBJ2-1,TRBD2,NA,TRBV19,CASSIDSGGGYNEQFF,TGTGCCAGTAGTATAGATAGCGGGGGCGGTTACAATGAGCAGTTCTTC
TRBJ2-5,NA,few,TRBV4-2,CASSPMQGQQETQYF,TGTGCCAGCAGCCCTATGCAGGGACAACAAGAGACCCAGTACTTC
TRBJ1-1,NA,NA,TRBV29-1,CSVVGLDTEAFF,TGCAGCGTTGTTGGTCTGGACACTGAAGCTTTCTTT
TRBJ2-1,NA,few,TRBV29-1,CSVEADEQFF,TGCAGCGTTGAAGCAGATGAGCAGTTCTTC
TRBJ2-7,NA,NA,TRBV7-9,CASSPSGTYEQYF,TGTGCCAGCAGCCCCTCCGGGACCTACGAGCAGTACTTC
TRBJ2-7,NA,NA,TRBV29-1,CSVVGGISYEQYF,TGCAGCGTCGTGGGGGGAATCTCCTACGAGCAGTACTTC
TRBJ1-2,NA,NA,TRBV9,CASSVEGDGYTF,TGTGCCAGCAGCGTAGAAGGAGATGGCTACACCTTC
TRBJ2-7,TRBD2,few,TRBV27,CASSPGLGAVEQYF,TGTGCCAGCAGCCCGGGACTAGGGGCCGTCGAGCAGTACTTC
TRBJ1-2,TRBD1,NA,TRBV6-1,CASSERTGGGNYGYTF,TGTGCCAGCAGTGAAAGGACAGGCGGTGGGAACTATGGCTACACCTTC
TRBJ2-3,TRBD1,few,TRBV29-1,CSVEDRDTDTQYF,TGCAGCGTCGAGGACAGGGACACAGATACGCAGTATTTT
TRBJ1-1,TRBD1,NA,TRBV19,CATGQGSNTEAFF,TGTGCCACCGGACAGGGGTCGAACACTGAAGCTTTCTTT
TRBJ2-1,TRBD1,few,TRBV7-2,CASRDRGNNEQFF,TGTGCCAGCAGAGACAGGGGAAACAATGAGCAGTTCTTC
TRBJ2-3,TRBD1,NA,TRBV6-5,CASSSLPGQSTDTQYF,TGTGCCAGCAGTTCACTGCCGGGACAGTCCACAGATACGCAGTATTTT
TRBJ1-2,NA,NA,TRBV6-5,CASSYGKVYGYTF,TGTGCCAGCAGTTACGGGAAGGTCTATGGCTACACCTTC
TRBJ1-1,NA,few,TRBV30,CAWSWAVNTEAFF,TGTGCCTGGAGTTGGGCCGTTAACACTGAAGCTTTCTTT
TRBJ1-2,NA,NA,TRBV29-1,CSVEEGDAHGYTF,TGCAGCGTTGAAGAGGGGGATGCTCATGGCTACACCTTC
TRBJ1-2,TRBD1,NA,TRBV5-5,CASSLARAGGHGYTF,TGTGCCAGCAGCTTGGCCCGCGCAGGGGGCCATGGCTACACCTTC
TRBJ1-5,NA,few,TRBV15,CATSRDGGPQHF,TGTGCCACCAGCAGAGACGGTGGGCCCCAGCATTTT
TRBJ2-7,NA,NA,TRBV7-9,CASSSSPEQYF,TGTGCCAGCAGCTCATCTCCCGAGCAGTACTTC
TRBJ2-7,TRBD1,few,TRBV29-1,CSVERQGAYEQYF,TGCAGCGTTGAAAGGCAGGGGGCCTACGAGCAGTACTTC
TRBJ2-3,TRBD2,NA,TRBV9,CASSVESSGGYTDTQYF,TGTGCCAGCAGCGTAGAGTCTAGCGGGGGATATACAGATACGCAGTATTTT
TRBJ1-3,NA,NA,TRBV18,CASSPLRRSGNTIYF,TGTGCCAGCTCACCACTGAGGCGGTCTGGAAACACCATATATTTT
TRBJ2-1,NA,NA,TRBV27,CASSYSNNEQFF,TGTGCCAGCAGTTACTCCAACAATGAGCAGTTCTTC
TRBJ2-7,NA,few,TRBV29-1,CSVEGSSYEQYF,TGCAGCGTTGAAGGGAGCTCCTACGAGCAGTACTTC
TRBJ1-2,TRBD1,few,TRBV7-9,CASSPADRAEIGYTF,TGTGCCAGCAGCCCGGCGGACAGGGCCGAAATTGGCTACACCTTC
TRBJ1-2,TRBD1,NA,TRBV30,CAWSEGDRGSYGYTF,TGTGCCTGGAGCGAGGGGGACAGGGGATCCTATGGCTACACCTTC
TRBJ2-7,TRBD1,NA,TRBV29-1,CSVEVDRSAYEQYF,TGCAGCGTTGAGGTGGACAGGAGCGCCTACGAGCAGTACTTC
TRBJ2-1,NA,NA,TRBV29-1,CSGEGTAAYNEQFF,TGCAGCGGTGAAGGGACGGCGGCCTACAATGAGCAGTTCTTC
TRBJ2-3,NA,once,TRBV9,CASSVFSRNTDTQYF,TGTGCCAGCAGCGTCTTTAGCCGCAACACAGATACGCAGTATTTT
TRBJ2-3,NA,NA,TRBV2,CASRFGQNPSTDTQYF,TGTGCCAGCAGATTCGGACAGAACCCCAGCACAGATACGCAGTATTTT
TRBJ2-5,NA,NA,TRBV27,CASSFGGETQYF,TGTGCCAGCAGTTTTGGGGGAGAGACCCAGTACTTC
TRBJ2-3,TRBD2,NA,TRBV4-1,CASSLTSGGGFISTDTQYF,TGCGCCAGCAGCCTTACGTCCGGGGGGGGCTTTATTAGCACAGATACGCAGTATTTT
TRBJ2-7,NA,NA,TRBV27,CASSPAGSYEQYF,TGTGCCAGCAGCCCAGCGGGTTCCTACGAGCAGTACTTC
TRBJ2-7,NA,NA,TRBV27,CASSLTGRGYEQYF,TGTGCCAGCAGTTTAACAGGCCGGGGGTACGAGCAGTACTTC
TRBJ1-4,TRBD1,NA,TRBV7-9,CASSRGQGEEKLFF,TGTGCCAGCAGCCGTGGACAGGGGGAGGAAAAACTGTTTTTT